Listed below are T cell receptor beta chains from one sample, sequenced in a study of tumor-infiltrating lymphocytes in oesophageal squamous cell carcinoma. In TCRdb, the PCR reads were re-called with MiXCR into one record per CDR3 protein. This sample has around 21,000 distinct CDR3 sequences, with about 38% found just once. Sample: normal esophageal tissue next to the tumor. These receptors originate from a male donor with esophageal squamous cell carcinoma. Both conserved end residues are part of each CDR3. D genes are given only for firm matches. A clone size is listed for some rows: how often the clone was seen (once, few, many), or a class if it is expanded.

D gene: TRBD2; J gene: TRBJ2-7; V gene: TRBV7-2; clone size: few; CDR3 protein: CASSLATSGSSYEQYF; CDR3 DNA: TGTGCCAGCAGCTTAGCGACTAGCGGTAGCTCCTACGAGCAGTACTTC
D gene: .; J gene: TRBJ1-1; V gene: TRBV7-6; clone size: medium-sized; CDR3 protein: CASSQDTNTEAFF; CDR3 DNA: TGTGCCAGCAGCCAAGACACGAACACTGAAGCTTTCTTT
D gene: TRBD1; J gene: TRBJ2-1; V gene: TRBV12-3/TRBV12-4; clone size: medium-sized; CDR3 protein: CASSRGTGDNEQFF; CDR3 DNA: TGTGCCAGCAGTCGCGGGACAGGGGACAATGAGCAGTTCTTC
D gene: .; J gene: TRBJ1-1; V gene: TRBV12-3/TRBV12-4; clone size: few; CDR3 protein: CASSLTGPTEAFF; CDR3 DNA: TGTGCCAGCAGCCTTACAGGGCCCACTGAAGCTTTCTTT
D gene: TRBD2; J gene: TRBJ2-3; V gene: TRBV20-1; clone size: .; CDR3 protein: CSANYGGSTDTQYF; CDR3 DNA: TGCAGTGCTAACTACGGCGGGAGTACAGATACGCAGTATTTT
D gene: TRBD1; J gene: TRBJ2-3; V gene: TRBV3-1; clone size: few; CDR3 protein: CASSRDRASILRDTQYF; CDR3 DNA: TGTGCCAGCAGCCGAGACAGGGCGTCGATCTTACGGGATACGCAGTATTTT
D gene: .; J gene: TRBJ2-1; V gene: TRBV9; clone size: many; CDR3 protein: CASSVTGLYNEQFF; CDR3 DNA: TGTGCCAGCAGCGTAACCGGACTGTACAATGAGCAGTTCTTC
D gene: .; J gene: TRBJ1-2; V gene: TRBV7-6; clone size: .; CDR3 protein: CASSLVGDYGYTF; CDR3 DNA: TGTGCCAGCAGCTTAGTGGGGGACTATGGCTACACCTTC
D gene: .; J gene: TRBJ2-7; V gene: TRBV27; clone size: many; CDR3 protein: CASKRDQKIYEQYF; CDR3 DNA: TGTGCCAGCAAGAGGGACCAGAAGATCTACGAGCAGTACTTC
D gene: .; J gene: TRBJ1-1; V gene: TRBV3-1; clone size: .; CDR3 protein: CASSQGWPASYEQYF; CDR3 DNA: TGTGCCAGCAGCCAAGGATGGCCTGCTTCCTACGAGCAGTACTTT
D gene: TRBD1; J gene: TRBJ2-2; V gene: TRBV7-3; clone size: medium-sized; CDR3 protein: CASSFPQGAGGELFF; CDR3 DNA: TGTGCCAGCAGCTTTCCCCAGGGGGCTGGAGGGGAGCTGTTTTTT
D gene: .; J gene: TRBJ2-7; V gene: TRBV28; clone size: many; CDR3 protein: CASRTGGTGFDEQYF; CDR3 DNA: TGTGCCAGCAGGACGGGGGGGACAGGGTTTGACGAGCAGTACTTC
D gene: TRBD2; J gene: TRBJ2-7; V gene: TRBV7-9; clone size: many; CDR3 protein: CASTPSGGTTYEQYF; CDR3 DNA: TGTGCCAGCACCCCATCGGGGGGGACCACCTACGAGCAGTACTTC
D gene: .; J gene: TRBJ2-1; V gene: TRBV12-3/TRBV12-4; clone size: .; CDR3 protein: CASRSSPSSYNEQFF; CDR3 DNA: TGTGCCAGCAGGTCCTCCCCTAGCTCCTACAATGAGCAGTTCTTC
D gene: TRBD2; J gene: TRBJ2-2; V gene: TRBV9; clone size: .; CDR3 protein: CASSKRTSGNTGELFF; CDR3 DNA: TGTGCCAGCAGCAAACGGACTAGCGGAAACACCGGGGAGCTGTTTTTT
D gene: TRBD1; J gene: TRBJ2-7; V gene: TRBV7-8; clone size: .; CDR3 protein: CASSFGQGLYEQYF; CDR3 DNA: TGTGCCAGCAGCTTCGGACAGGGCTTATACGAGCAGTACTTC
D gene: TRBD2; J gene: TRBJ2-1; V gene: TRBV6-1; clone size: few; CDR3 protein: CASSAASGAYNEQFF; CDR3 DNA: TGTGCCAGCAGTGCCGCTAGCGGGGCCTACAATGAGCAGTTCTTC
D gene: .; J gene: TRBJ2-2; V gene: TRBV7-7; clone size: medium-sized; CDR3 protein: CASSLAPSPNTGELFF; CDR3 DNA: TGTGCTAGCAGCTTAGCACCTAGCCCTAACACCGGGGAGCTGTTTTTT
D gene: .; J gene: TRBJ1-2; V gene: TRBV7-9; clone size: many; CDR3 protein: CASSRQELYGYTF; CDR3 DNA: TGTGCCAGCAGCCGACAAGAACTCTATGGCTACACCTTC
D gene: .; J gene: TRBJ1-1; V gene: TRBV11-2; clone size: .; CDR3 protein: CATDRSKNTEAFF; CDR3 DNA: TGTGCCACCGATCGAAGCAAGAACACTGAAGCTTTCTTT
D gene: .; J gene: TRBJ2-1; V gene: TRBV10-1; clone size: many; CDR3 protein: CASSETYNEQFF; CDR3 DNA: TGCGCCAGCAGTGAGACCTACAATGAGCAGTTCTTC
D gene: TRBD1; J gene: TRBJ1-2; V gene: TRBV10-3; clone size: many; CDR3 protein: CAISESTGQGTGYTF; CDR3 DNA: TGTGCCATCAGTGAGTCTACGGGACAGGGGACTGGCTACACCTTC
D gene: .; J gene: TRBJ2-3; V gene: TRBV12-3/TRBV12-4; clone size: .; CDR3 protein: CASSLWGLGDTDTQYF; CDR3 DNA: TGTGCCAGCAGTTTATGGGGCCTAGGTGACACAGATACGCAGTATTTT
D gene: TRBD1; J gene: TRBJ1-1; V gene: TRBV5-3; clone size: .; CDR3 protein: CASSSQGAIEAFF; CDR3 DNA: TGTGCCAGCAGCTCCCAGGGGGCGATTGAAGCTTTCTTT
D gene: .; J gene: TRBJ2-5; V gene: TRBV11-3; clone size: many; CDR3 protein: CASSSFETQYF; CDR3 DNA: TGTGCCAGCAGCTCTTTCGAGACCCAGTACTTC
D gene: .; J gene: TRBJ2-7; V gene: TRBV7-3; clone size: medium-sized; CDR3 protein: CASSQGATGPYEQYF; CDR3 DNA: TGTGCCAGCAGCCAAGGAGCGACTGGGCCCTACGAGCAGTACTTC
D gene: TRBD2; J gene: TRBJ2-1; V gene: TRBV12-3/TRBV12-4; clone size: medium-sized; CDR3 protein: CASTQNGRDEQFF; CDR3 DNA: TGTGCCAGCACCCAGAACGGGAGGGACGAGCAGTTCTTC
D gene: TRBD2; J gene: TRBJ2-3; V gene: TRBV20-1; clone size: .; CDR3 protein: CSARASGRAVDTRYF; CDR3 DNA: TGCAGTGCTAGAGCTAGCGGGAGGGCCGTAGATACGCGGTATTTT
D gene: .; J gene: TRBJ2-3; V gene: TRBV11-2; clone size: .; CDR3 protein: CASSFAIWNSPLHF; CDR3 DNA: TGTGCCAGCAGCTTCGCTATTTGGAATTCACCCCTCCACTTC
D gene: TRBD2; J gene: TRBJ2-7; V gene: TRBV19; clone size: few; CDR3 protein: CASSSGLAVPSPINEQYF; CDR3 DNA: TGTGCCAGTAGTTCGGGACTAGCGGTCCCCTCCCCTATTAACGAGCAGTACTTC
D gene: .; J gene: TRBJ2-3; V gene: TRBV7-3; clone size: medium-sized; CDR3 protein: CASSFSGLDTQYF; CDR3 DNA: TGTGCCAGCAGCTTTTCGGGGTTGGATACGCAGTATTTT
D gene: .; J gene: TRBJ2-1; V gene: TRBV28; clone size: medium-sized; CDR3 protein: CASSFGNEDEQFF; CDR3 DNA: TGTGCCAGCAGTTTTGGCAATGAGGATGAGCAGTTCTTC
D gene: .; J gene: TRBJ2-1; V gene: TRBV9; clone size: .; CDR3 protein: CASSDTGQGIGEQFF; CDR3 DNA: TGTGCCAGCAGCGATACAGGTCAAGGCATTGGTGAGCAGTTCTTC
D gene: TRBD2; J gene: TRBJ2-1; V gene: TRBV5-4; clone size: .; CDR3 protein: CASSLTSVSGQFF; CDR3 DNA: TGTGCCAGCAGCTTGACTAGCGTCTCCGGGCAGTTCTTC
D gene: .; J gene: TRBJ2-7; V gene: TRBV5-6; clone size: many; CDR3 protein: CASGRYSTYEQYF; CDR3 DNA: TGTGCCAGCGGCCGTTACAGTACCTACGAGCAGTACTTC
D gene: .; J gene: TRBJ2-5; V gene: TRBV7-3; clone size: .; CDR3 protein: CASTPYKVGETQYF; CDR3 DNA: TGTGCCAGCACCCCGTATAAGGTCGGAGAGACCCAGTACTTC
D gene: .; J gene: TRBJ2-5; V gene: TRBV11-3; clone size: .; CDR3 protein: CASSPAGVGETQYF; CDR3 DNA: TGTGCCAGCAGCCCAGCAGGGGTGGGAGAGACCCAGTACTTC
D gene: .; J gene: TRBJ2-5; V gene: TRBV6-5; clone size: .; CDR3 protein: CASSELGGGAGGETQYF; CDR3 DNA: TGTGCCAGCAGTGAATTGGGGGGTGGGGCAGGTGGGGAGACCCAGTACTTC
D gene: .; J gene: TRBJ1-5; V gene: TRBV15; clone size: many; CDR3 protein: CATSRGQASNQPQHF; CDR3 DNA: TGTGCCACCAGCAGAGGCCAGGCAAGCAATCAGCCCCAGCATTTT
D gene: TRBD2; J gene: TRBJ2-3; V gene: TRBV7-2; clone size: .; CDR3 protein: CASSPLAGVVGTQYF; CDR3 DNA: TGTGCCAGCAGCCCCCTAGCGGGAGTGGTTGGTACGCAGTATTTT
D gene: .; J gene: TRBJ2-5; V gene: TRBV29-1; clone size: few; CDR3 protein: CSFTPGEGGEYF; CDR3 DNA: TGCAGCTTTACCCCAGGGGAGGGAGGCGAGTACTTC
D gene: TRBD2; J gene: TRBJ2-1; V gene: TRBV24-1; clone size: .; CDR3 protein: CATGLLAGGNNEQFF; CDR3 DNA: TGTGCCACCGGCCTACTAGCGGGAGGGAACAATGAGCAGTTCTTC